Presented here are 11 T cell receptor beta chains from one specimen sequenced in a study of blood T cell repertoires in COVID-19. Measured with immunoSEQ multiplex PCR; TCRdb has only the in-frame clones, and not every one. The repertoire includes 300,000 to 450,000 clones, 80% to 90% of them detected once, and more than 1.5% sits in the top ten. Sequenced input: PBMCs or T cells enriched from blood (not recorded which). Every receptor here comes from a man aged 40-49 years in a cohort exposed to, infected with or recovered from COVID-19 (not recorded which).

This chain joins TRBV7-8 and TRBJ1-1; possible D gene TRBD1, 5 bases. V lost 1 base and J lost 5, with 11 bases in between. In germline, CDR1 is SGHVS, CDR2 FQNEAQ. The CDR3 contains 14 residues. The CDR3 loop reads CASSLGLYRTEAFF. As DNA, the CDR3 is TGTGCCAGCAGCTTAGGTTTATACAGGACTGAAGCTTTCTTT. Full variable domain (rest looked up from reference TRBV7-8 and TRBJ1-1): GAGVSQSPRYKVAKRGQDVALRCDPISGHVSLFWYQQALGQGPEFLTYFQNEAQLDKSGLPSDRFFAERPEGSVSTLKIQRTQQEDSAVYLCASSLGLYRTEAFFGQGTRLTVV.

V gene TRBV3-1 (or the pseudogene TRBV3-2) combines with J gene TRBJ2-1; the match to TRBD2 covers 12 bases. Looked up from germline, CDR1 is LGHDT and CDR2 is YNNKEL (reference sequence). Unmatched junction bases numbered 1, after V lost 3 bases and J lost 7 bases. The CDR3 is 14 amino acids. CDR3 protein: CASSHLAGGNEQFF. The CDR3 nucleotides are TGTGCCAGCAGCCATCTAGCGGGAGGGAATGAGCAGTTCTTC.

The chain couples TRBV6-5 to TRBJ1-1, with 7 bases fitting TRBD1. Looked up from germline, CDR1 is MNHEY and CDR2 is SVGAGI. The CDR3 runs 16 residues. The trim removed 2 bases at V and 0 bases at J, leaving 6 bases unmatched. As DNA, the CDR3 is TGTGCCAGCAGTTACCATAACAGGGGCATGAACACTGAAGCTTTCTTT. Residues: CASSYHNRGMNTEAFF.

This rearrangement joins TRBV6-4 to TRBJ2-6, with TRBD1 matching over 8 bases. The CDR3 covers 16 residues. Germline V gene data show CDR1 as MRHNA and CDR2 as SNTAGT. The V segment lost 5 bases and the J segment 3 bases; nucleotides outside the gene matches: 6. DNA for the CDR3: TGTGCCAGCAGTCCAGGGGGCTTAGGTGGGGCCAACGTCCTGACTTTC. It specifies CASSPGGLGGANVLTF.

The gene calls are TRBV19 and TRBJ1-6; maybe TRBD1 (5 bases). The V gene's germline CDR1 is LNHDA and CDR2 SQIVND (reference sequence). V gave up 6 bases and J gave up 5 bases, with 14 bases separating them. This CDR3 is built from 15 residues. The CDR3 coding sequence is TGTGCCAGTAGCCAAGACAGCCTAAATAATTCACCCCTCCACTTT. Translation gives CASSQDSLNNSPLHF.

This rearrangement joins TRBV18 to TRBJ1-2; 10 bases map to TRBD1. Germline CDR1 is KGHSH and CDR2 is LQKENI. Trimming at V came to 3 bases and at J to 6 bases, leaving 7 bases not matched to a gene. The CDR3 covers 15 residues. The CDR3 is CASSPRQGATDGYTF. The CDR3 DNA sequence: TGTGCCAGCTCACCGCGACAGGGGGCGACGGATGGCTACACCTTC.

This rearrangement joins TRBV28 to TRBJ1-4, with D perhaps matching TRBD1 (5 bases). The V gene's germline CDR1 is MDHEN and CDR2 SYDVKM. The CDR3 sequence is 13 residues long. V was cut by 4 bases and J by 10 bases, with 13 bases left in between. The chain's CDR3 is CASSSHTGGKLFF. The CDR3 DNA sequence: TGTGCCAGCAGTTCTCACACGGGGGGAAAACTGTTTTTT.

V is TRBV12-3 or TRBV12-4 and J is TRBJ1-5; no clear D. V lost 0 bases and J 5 bases, leaving 5 bases between the germline ends. CDR3 length: 13 amino acids. The CDR3 sequence is CASSLARDQPQHF. CDR3 DNA: TGTGCCAGCAGTTTAGCGCGGGATCAGCCCCAGCATTTT.

The chain is built from TRBV10-1 and TRBJ2-1, with TRBD2 matching over 12 bases. Looked up from germline, CDR1 is WNHNN and CDR2 is SYGVQD (reference sequence). The ends lost 3 bases at V and 3 bases at J; junction bases unmatched: 3. This CDR3 is 16 amino acids long. In DNA form, the CDR3 reads TGCGCCAGCAGTGACTCGGGACTAGCGGGCTACAATGAGCAGTTCTTC. It encodes CASSDSGLAGYNEQFF.

The chain carries TRBV7-9 and TRBJ1-5, with D unclear. In germline, CDR1 is SEHNR, CDR2 FQNEAQ (reference sequence). Trimming left V 1 base short and J 3 bases short, with 13 bases between. There are 16 residues in the CDR3. The CDR3 sequence: CASSLGPYSPNQPQHF. In DNA, the CDR3 is TGTGCCAGCAGCTTAGGTCCTTACTCCCCCAATCAGCCCCAGCATTTT.

The chain links TRBV7-8 to TRBJ1-1; perhaps TRBD1 as D (6 bases). Deletions cut 4 bases from V and 3 bases from J, with 24 bases between. CDR1 is SGHVS and CDR2 is FQNEAQ in the germline V gene. The CDR3 loop spans 18 amino acids. This chain's CDR3 is CASSSNRVWGKSHTEAFF. CDR3 nucleotide sequence: TGTGCCAGCAGCTCGAACAGGGTGTGGGGGAAAAGCCACACTGAAGCTTTCTTT.